The following is a TCR beta chain sequence with its context. Its antigen remains unknown. This specimen belongs to a study of blood T cells in healthy people across ages. Study-level results: Among T cells, TCR beta diversity per million cells dropped roughly linearly as age rose.

The germline V gene encodes CDR1 GTSNPN and CDR2 SVGIG (reference sequence). The CDR3 loop spans 11 amino acids. V shed 0 bases and J shed 6 bases, with 6 bases lying between them. A sample-barcoded 5' primer and a J-beta primer mix were used in a second PCR of roughly 7 to 12 cycles. Each cDNA molecule, via a template-switch adaptor with 12 random nucleotides, was tagged. TCRdb re-called the 5' RACE reads through MiXCR, storing one row per CDR3 protein. Counted here are approximately 1,100,000 distinct CDR3 sequences, more than 40% occurring once; the ten biggest clones make up about 19%. The chain uses TRBV30 and TRBJ2-7; D is unclear. The sample consisted of blood. This sequence originates from an older woman in good health. CDR3 DNA sequence: TGTGCCTGGAGTGTACTTCTCGAGCAGTACTTC. Translation gives CAWSVLLEQYF.